This T cell receptor (beta chain) was captured in a study of shared clonotypes between healthy human individuals. Some clones are missing from TCRdb's copy, which holds only in-frame ones; the method was immunoSEQ multiplex PCR. The table shows about 2,100,000 clones, with around 93% occurring only once. Naive CD8 cells comprised CD45RO-negative, CCR7-positively selected cells, excluding terminally differentiated effector memory CD45RA+ cells. This clonotype originated in a young man in good health. Some clones in this sample may be carry-over from other donors' samples. Sample: naive CD8+ T cells from PBMCs.

CDR3 protein: CASSLRDSPLYEQYF. The CDR3 nucleotides read TGTGCCAGCAGCCTCCGGGACAGCCCACTCTACGAGCAGTACTTC. The chain carries TRBV6-1 and TRBJ2-7, with 7 positions matching TRBD1. The length of the CDR3 is 15 residues. V was pared by 6 bases and J by 3 bases, with 11 bases of the junction left unmatched. Per the germline V gene, CDR1 is MNHNS and CDR2 is SASEGT.